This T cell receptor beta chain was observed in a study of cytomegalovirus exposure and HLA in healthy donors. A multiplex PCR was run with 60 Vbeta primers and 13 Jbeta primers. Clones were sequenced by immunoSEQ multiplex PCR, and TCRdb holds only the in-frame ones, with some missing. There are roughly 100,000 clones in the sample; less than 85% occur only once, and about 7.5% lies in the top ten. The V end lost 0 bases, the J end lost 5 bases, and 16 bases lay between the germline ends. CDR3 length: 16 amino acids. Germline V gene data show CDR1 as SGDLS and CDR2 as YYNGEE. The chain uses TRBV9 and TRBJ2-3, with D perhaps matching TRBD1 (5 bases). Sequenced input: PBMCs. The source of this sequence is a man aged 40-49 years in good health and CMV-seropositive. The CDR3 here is CASSVEAGRREDTQYF. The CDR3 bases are TGTGCCAGCAGCGTAGAGGCAGGGCGGCGCGAAGATACGCAGTATTTT.